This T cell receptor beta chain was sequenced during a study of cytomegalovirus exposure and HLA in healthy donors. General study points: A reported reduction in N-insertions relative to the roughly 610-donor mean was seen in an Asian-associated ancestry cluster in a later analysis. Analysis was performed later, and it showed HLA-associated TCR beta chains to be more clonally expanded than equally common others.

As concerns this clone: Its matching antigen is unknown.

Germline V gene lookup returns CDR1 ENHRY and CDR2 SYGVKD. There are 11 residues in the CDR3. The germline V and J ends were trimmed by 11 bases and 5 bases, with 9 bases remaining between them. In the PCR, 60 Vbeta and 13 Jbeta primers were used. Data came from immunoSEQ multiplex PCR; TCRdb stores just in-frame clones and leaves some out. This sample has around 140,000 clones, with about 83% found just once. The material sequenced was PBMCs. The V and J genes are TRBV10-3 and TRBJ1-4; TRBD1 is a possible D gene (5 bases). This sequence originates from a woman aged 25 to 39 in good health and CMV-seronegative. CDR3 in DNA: TGTGCCGTCGGGGGGAATGAAAAACTGTTTTTT. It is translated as CAVGGNEKLFF.